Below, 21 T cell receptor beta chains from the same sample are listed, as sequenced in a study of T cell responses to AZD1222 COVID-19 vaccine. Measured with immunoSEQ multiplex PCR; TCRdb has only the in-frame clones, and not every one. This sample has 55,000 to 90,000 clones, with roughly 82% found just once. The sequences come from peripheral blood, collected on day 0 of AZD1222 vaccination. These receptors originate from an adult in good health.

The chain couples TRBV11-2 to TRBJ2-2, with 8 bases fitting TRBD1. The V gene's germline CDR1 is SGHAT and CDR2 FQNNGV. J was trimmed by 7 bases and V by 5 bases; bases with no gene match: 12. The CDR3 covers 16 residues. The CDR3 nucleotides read TGTGCCAGCAGCGTCAGTCAGGGGGCGACGGTCGGGGAGCTGTTTTTT. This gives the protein CASSVSQGATVGELFF.

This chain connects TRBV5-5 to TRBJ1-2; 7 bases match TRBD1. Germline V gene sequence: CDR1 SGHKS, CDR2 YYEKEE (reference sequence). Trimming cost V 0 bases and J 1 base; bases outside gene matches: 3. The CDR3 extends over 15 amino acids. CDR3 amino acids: CASSLGDSINYGYTF. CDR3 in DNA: TGTGCCAGCAGCTTGGGGGACAGCATTAACTATGGCTACACCTTC.

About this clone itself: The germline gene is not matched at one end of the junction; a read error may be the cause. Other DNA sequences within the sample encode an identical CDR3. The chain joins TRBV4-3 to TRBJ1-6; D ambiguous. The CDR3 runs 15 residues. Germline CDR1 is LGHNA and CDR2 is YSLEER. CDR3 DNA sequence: TGCGCCAGCAGCCGAATTCAGACATTTAATTCACCCCTCCATTTT. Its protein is CASSRIQTFNSPLHF.

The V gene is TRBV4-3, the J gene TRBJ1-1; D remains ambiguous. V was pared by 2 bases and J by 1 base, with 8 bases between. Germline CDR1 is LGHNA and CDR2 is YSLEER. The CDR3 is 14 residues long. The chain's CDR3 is CASSQTPSNTEAFF. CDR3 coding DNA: TGCGCCAGCAGCCAAACGCCATCGAACACTGAAGCTTTCTTT.

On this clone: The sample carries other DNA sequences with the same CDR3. CDR3 sequence (DNA): TGTGCCAGCAGTTTCCAGGGCGGCGGCTACACCTTC. It specifies CASSFQGGGYTF. J is TRBJ1-2 and V is TRBV27, with a weak D call TRBD1 (5 bases). V lost 3 bases to trimming and J lost 8 bases, with 10 bases between them. Germline CDR1 reads MNHEY; CDR2 reads SMNVEV (reference sequence). CDR3 length equals 12 residues.

The chain's CDR3 is CASSETAAQETQYF. CDR3 DNA sequence: TGTGCCAGCAGTGAGACAGCGGCCCAAGAGACCCAGTACTTC. The chain combines TRBV6-1 with TRBJ2-5; D tentatively fits TRBD1 or TRBD2 (5 bases each). There are 14 residues in the CDR3. Germline V CDR1 and CDR2: MNHNS, SASEGT. V was shortened by 3 bases and J by 1 base, with 9 bases between the two germline ends.

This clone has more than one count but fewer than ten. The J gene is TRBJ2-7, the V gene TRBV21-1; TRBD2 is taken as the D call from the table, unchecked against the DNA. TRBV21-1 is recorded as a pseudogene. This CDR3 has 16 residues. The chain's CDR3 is CASSKLVDSRNSGQYF. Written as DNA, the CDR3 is TGTGCCAGCAGCAAACTAGTAGACAGTCGAAATAGCGGGCAGTACTTC.

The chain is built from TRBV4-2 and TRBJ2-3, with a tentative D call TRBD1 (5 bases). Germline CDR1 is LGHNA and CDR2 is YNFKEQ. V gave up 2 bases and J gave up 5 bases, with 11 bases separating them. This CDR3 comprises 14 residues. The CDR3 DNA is TGTGCCAGCAGCCAACTGACAGCTCTAGATACGCAGTATTTT. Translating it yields CASSQLTALDTQYF.

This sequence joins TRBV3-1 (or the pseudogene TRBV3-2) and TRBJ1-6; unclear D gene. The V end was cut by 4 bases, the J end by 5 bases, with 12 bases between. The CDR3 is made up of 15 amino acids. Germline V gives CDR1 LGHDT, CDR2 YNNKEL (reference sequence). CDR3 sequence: CASSPGRLNNSPLHF. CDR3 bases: TGTGCCAGCAGCCCTGGACGGCTAAATAATTCACCCCTCCACTTT.

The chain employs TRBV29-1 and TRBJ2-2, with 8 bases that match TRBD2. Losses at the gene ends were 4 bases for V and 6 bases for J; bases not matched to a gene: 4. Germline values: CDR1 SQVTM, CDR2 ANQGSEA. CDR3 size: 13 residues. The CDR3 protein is CSVGRGVSGELFF. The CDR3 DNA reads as TGCAGCGTTGGGCGGGGGGTTTCCGGGGAGCTGTTTTTT.

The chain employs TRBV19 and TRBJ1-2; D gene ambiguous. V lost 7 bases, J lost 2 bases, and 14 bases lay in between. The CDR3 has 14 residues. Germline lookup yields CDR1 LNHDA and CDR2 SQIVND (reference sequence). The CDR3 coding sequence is TGTGCCAGTAACGAGGGCGGATACAACTATGGCTACACCTTC. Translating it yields CASNEGGYNYGYTF. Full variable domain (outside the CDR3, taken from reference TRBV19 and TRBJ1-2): DGGITQSPKYLFRKEGQNVTLSCEQNLNHDAMYWYRQDPGQGLRLIYYSQIVNDFQKGDIAEGYSVSREKKESFPLTVTSAQKNPTAFYLCASNEGGYNYGYTFGSGTRLTVV.

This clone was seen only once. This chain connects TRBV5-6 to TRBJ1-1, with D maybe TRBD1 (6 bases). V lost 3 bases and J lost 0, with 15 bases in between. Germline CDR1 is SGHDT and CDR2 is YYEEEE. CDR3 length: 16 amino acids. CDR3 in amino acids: CASSSIQGLLNTEAFF. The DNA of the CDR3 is TGTGCCAGCAGCTCCATCCAGGGGCTTTTGAACACTGAAGCTTTCTTT. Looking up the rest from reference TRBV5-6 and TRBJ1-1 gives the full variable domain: DAGVTQSPTHLIKTRGQQVTLRCSPKSGHDTVSWYQQALGQGPQFIFQYYEEEERQRGNFPDRFSGHQFPNYSSELNVNALLLGDSALYLCASSSIQGLLNTEAFFGQGTRLTVV.

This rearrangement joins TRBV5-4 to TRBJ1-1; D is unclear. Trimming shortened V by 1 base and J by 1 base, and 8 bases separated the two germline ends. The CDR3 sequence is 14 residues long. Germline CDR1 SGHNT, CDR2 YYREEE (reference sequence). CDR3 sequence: CASSLSSGNTEAFF. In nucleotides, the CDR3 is TGTGCCAGCAGCTTGTCGTCGGGGAACACTGAAGCTTTCTTT.

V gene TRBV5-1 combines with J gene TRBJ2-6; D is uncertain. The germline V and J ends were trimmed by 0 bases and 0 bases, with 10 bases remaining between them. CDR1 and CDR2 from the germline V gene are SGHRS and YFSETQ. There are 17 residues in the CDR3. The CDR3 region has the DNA TGCGCCAGCAGCTTGGTCTACGCAAGCTCTGGGGCCAACGTCCTGACTTTC. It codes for CASSLVYASSGANVLTF.

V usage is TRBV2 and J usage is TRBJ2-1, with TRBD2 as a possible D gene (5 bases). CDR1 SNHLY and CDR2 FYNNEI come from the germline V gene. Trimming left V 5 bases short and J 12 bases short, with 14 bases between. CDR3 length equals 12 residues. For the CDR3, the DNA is TGTGCCAGCAGTAGGATAAGGGAGAGGCAGTTCTTC. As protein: CASSRIRERQFF. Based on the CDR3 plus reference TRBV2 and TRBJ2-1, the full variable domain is EPEVTQTPSHQVTQMGQEVILRCVPISNHLYFYWYRQILGQKVEFLVSFYNNEISEKSEIFDDQFSVERPDGSNFTLKIRSTKLEDSAMYFCASSRIRERQFFGPGTRLTVL.

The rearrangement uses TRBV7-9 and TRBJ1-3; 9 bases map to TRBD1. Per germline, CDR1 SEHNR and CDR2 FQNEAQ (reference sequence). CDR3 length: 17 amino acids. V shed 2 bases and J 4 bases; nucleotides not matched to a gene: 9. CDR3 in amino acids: CASSLLGQGFTGNTIYF. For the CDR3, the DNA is TGTGCCAGCAGCTTATTGGGACAGGGTTTTACCGGAAACACCATATATTTT.

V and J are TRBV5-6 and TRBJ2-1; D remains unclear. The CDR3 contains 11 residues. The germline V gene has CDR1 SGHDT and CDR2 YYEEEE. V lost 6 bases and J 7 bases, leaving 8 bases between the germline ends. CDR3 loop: CASNWVNEQFF. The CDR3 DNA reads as TGTGCCAGCAATTGGGTTAATGAGCAGTTCTTC.

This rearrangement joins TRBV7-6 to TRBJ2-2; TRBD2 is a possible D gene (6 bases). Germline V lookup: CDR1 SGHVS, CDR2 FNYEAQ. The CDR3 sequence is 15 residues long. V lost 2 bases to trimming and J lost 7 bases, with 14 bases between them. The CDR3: CASSLRGSRDGELFF. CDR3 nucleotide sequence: TGTGCCAGCAGCTTACGGGGGTCGAGAGACGGGGAGCTGTTTTTT.

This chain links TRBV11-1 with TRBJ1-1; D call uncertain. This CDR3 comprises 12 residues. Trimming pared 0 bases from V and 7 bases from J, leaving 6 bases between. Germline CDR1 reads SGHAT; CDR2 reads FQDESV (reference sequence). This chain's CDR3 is CASSLAGFEAFF. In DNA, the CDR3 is TGTGCCAGCAGCTTAGCAGGGTTTGAAGCTTTCTTT.

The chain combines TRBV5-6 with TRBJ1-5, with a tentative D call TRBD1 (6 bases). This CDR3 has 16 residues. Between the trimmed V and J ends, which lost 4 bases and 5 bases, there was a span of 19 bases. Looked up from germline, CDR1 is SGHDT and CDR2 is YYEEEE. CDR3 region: CASSRGTNNRYQPQHF. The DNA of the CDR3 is TGTGCCAGCAGCAGAGGGACAAACAACCGATATCAGCCCCAGCATTTT.

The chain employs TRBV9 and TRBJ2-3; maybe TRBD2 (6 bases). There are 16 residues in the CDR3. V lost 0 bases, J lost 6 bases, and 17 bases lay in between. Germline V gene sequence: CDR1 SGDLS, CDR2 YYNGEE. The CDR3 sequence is CASSVAPSRLGDTQYF. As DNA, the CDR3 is TGTGCCAGCAGCGTAGCGCCTAGCCGACTAGGGGATACGCAGTATTTT.